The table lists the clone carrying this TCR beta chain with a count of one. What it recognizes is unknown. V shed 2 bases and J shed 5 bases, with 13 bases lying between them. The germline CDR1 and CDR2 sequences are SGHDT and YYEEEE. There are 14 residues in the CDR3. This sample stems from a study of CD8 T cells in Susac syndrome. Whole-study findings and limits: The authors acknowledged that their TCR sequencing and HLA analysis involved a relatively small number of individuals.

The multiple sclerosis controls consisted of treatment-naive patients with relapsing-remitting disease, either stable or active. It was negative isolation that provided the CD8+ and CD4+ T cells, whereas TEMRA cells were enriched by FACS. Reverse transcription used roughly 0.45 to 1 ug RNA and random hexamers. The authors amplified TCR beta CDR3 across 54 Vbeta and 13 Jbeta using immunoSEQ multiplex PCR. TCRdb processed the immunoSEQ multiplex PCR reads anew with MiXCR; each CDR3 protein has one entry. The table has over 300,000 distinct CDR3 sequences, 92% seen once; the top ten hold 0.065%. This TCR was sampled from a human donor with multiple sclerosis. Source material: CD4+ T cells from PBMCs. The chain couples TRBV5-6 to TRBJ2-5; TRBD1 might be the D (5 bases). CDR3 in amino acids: CASSLTQGEETQYF. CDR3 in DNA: TGTGCCAGCAGCTTAACGCAGGGTGAGGAGACCCAGTACTTC.